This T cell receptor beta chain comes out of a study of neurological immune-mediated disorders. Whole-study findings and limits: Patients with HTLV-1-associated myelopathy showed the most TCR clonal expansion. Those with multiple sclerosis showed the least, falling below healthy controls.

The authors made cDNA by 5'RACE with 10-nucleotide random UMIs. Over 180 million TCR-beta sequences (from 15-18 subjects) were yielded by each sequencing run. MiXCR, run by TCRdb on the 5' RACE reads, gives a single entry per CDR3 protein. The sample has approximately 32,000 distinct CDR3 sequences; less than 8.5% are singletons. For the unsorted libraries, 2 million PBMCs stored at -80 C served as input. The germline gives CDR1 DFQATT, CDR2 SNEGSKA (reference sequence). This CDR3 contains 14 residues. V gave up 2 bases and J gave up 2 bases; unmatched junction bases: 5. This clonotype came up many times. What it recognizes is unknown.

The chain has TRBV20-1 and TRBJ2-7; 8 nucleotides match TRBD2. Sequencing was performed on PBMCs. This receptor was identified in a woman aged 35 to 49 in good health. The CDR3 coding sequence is TGCAGTGCTAGATCCCCGGGACTAGCCTACGAGCAGTACTTC. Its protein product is CSARSPGLAYEQYF.